The 20 T cell receptor beta chains presented below share a single source sample, sequenced in a study of T cell changes during pregnancy in multiple sclerosis. TCRdb's table, derived via immunoSEQ multiplex PCR, lists solely in-frame clones and lacks some. The data hold over 100,000 clones, with more than 85% observed a single time. Sequenced material: peripheral blood, taken in the third trimester of pregnancy. The receptors shown here come from a female donor with multiple sclerosis, enrolled in a pregnancy study.

The chain joins TRBV5-1 to TRBJ2-3; TRBD1 matches 7 bases. The trim removed 0 bases at V and 4 bases at J, leaving 2 bases unmatched. CDR3 length: 14 amino acids. Germline lookup yields CDR1 SGHRS and CDR2 YFSETQ. The CDR3 loop is CASSLGGGADTQYF. CDR3 sequence (DNA): TGCGCCAGCAGCTTGGGAGGGGGCGCAGATACGCAGTATTTT.

The chain uses TRBV27 and TRBJ2-7; 8 nucleotides line up with TRBD1. The germline V gene has CDR1 MNHEY and CDR2 SMNVEV (reference sequence). V lost 5 bases to trimming and J lost 5 bases; unmatched junction nucleotides: 8. The CDR3 is 14 amino acids. The CDR3 here is CASSADRDIDEQYF. The DNA for the CDR3 is TGTGCCAGCAGTGCGGACAGGGATATCGACGAGCAGTACTTC.

V gene TRBV9 combines with J gene TRBJ1-1; D remains unclear. Trimming left V 2 bases short and J 3 bases short, with 14 bases between. The CDR3 has 15 amino acids. From germline, CDR1 is SGDLS and CDR2 YYNGEE. DNA for the CDR3: TGTGCCAGCAGCGTCGGGGTTAATTATGACACTGAAGCTTTCTTT. Encoded protein: CASSVGVNYDTEAFF. The whole variable domain, filled in from reference TRBV9 and TRBJ1-1, reads DSGVTQTPKHLITATGQRVTLRCSPRSGDLSVYWYQQSLDQGLQFLIQYYNGEERAKGNILERFSAQQFPDLHSELNLSSLELGDSALYFCASSVGVNYDTEAFFGQGTRLTVV.

The V call is TRBV7-2, the J call TRBJ2-7, with 8 bases matching TRBD2. The CDR3 spans 15 residues. Germline lookup yields CDR1 SGHTA and CDR2 FQGNSA. Losses at the gene ends were 5 bases for V and 3 bases for J; bases not matched to a gene: 9. CDR3 coding DNA: TGTGCCAGCAGCAACCCGGGGGGGGCTGTCTACGAGCAGTACTTC. Residues: CASSNPGGAVYEQYF.

V gene TRBV7-6 combines with J gene TRBJ1-2, with 9 bases aligning to TRBD1. Germline CDR1 SGHVS, CDR2 FNYEAQ. The V and J ends lost 5 bases and 3 bases, in that order; junction bases with no gene match: 19. This CDR3 is built from 19 residues. DNA of the CDR3: TGTGCCAGCAGCCCCCGCTCCGGGACAGGGTCCACCGGGGACTATGGCTACACCTTC. This codes for CASSPRSGTGSTGDYGYTF.

The CDR3 region is CASSLQGPHEQYF. The CDR3 region has the DNA TGTGCCAGCAGTTTACAGGGGCCCCACGAGCAGTACTTC. J is TRBJ2-7 and V is TRBV27, with D perhaps TRBD1 (6 bases). With 2 bases removed from V and 5 bases from J, the gap between germline ends came to 10 bases. The CDR3 runs 13 residues. Germline V gives CDR1 MNHEY, CDR2 SMNVEV (reference sequence).

Only a few counts were recorded for this clone. This sample also contains other DNA sequences that code for the same CDR3. The chain has TRBV9 and TRBJ1-1; D perhaps matches TRBD1 (5 bases). V lost 2 bases to trimming and J lost 0 bases, with 5 bases between them. Germline values: CDR1 SGDLS, CDR2 YYNGEE. The CDR3 loop spans 13 amino acids. The CDR3 nucleotides read TGTGCCAGCAGCGTCAGGGTGAACACTGAAGCTTTCTTT. It yields the protein CASSVRVNTEAFF.

This chain uses TRBV5-4 with TRBJ1-3, with 7 positions matching TRBD1. V shed 4 bases and J 0 bases; nucleotides not matched to a gene: 1. CDR3 size: 14 residues. Germline V gene data show CDR1 as SGHNT and CDR2 as YYREEE (reference sequence). CDR3 amino acids: CASSDRVSGNTIYF. The CDR3 nucleotides read TGTGCCAGCAGCGACAGGGTCTCTGGAAACACCATATATTTT.

The CDR3 nucleotides read TGTGCCAGCAGTACAGGGGGCCCTAGGAACGAGCAGTACTTC. The encoded protein is CASSTGGPRNEQYF. The V call is TRBV7-2, the J call TRBJ2-7, with 9 bases that match TRBD1. The CDR3 covers 14 residues. J lost 5 bases, V lost 6 bases, and 8 bases had no gene match. CDR1 and CDR2 from the germline V gene are SGHTA and FQGNSA.

This chain connects TRBV27 to TRBJ2-1; the match to TRBD2 covers 8 bases. The CDR3 has 17 residues. CDR1 and CDR2 from the germline V gene are MNHEY and SMNVEV (reference sequence). The ends lost 6 bases at V and 4 bases at J; junction bases unmatched: 14. The CDR3, as DNA: TGTGCCAGCAGGGGAGCGGGGGCTCCCAGGCGGTACAATGAGCAGTTCTTC. This codes for CASRGAGAPRRYNEQFF.

This clone appeared a single time. The sample carries other DNA sequences with the same CDR3. This chain joins TRBV28 and TRBJ2-7; 8 bases line up with TRBD1. Germline CDR1 reads MDHEN; CDR2 reads SYDVKM. This CDR3 is built from 12 residues. The V and J ends lost 6 bases and 2 bases, in that order; junction bases with no gene match: 0. Here the CDR3 reads CASRQGAYEQYF. The CDR3 region has the DNA TGTGCCAGCAGACAGGGGGCCTACGAGCAGTACTTC.

The count of this clone is one. The chain uses TRBV27 and TRBJ1-2; perhaps TRBD1 as D (5 bases). Per the germline V gene, CDR1 is MNHEY and CDR2 is SMNVEV (reference sequence). The V end lost 7 bases, the J end lost 6 bases, and 15 bases lay between the germline ends. The CDR3 has 13 residues. The CDR3 loop reads CASTGGARDGYTF. In DNA form, the CDR3 reads TGTGCCAGCACAGGAGGGGCTCGGGATGGCTACACCTTC.

This rearrangement joins TRBV7-2 to TRBJ1-1, with D perhaps matching TRBD1 (6 bases). The CDR3 loop spans 15 amino acids. V was trimmed by 5 bases and J by 0 bases, leaving 13 bases between them. CDR1 is SGHTA, CDR2 FQGNSA, per germline. The DNA of the CDR3 is TGTGCCAGCAGCCCCCGGACAGCGATGAACACTGAAGCTTTCTTT. Translating gives CASSPRTAMNTEAFF. The full variable domain, completed using reference TRBV7-2 and TRBJ1-1, is GAGVSQSPSNKVTEKGKDVELRCDPISGHTALYWYRQSLGQGLEFLIYFQGNSAPDKSGLPSDRFSAERTGGSVSTLTIQRTQQEDSAVYLCASSPRTAMNTEAFFGQGTRLTVV.

The chain has TRBV5-5 and TRBJ2-7, with a tentative D call TRBD1 (6 bases). Trimming removed 0 bases from V and 4 bases from J, with 11 bases in between. The CDR3 has 14 residues. CDR1 and CDR2 (germline): SGHKS, YYEKEE (reference sequence). The CDR3 region has the DNA TGTGCCAGCAGCTTGGCGCTAGGGGGATACGAGCAGTACTTC. Translated, it gives CASSLALGGYEQYF.

The chain combines TRBV6-5 with TRBJ1-4; no definite D call. This CDR3 has 13 amino acids. V was cut by 5 bases and J by 4 bases, with 8 bases left in between. The V gene's germline CDR1 is MNHEY and CDR2 SVGAGI. CDR3 amino acids: CASSRQVNEKLFF. CDR3 nucleotide sequence: TGTGCCAGCAGTCGGCAGGTTAATGAAAAACTGTTTTTT.

The J gene is TRBJ2-5, the V gene TRBV27; 9 nucleotides align to TRBD2. Unmatched junction bases numbered 8, after V lost 4 bases and J lost 5 bases. Germline CDR1 MNHEY, CDR2 SMNVEV (reference sequence). The CDR3 extends over 15 amino acids. The CDR3 loop is CASSSYSGLAETQYF. DNA for the CDR3: TGTGCCAGCAGTTCATATTCCGGACTAGCGGAGACCCAGTACTTC.

The chain combines TRBV6-1 with TRBJ2-7, with 8 positions matching TRBD1. V dropped 5 bases and J dropped 6; count of bases not matched to a gene: 9. Germline CDR1 is MNHNS and CDR2 is SASEGT. This CDR3 region has 14 residues. As DNA, the CDR3 is TGTGCCAGCAGTTTCGGACAGGGAGAGTTCGAGCAGTACTTC. Its translation is CASSFGQGEFEQYF.

This clone was detected a few times. The DNA of the CDR3 is TGTGCCAGTAGTATAGCTGCGGATAGGTTGTGGAATGAGCAGTTCTTC. It codes for CASSIAADRLWNEQFF. The V gene is TRBV19, the J gene TRBJ2-1; D unclear. The CDR3 sequence is 16 residues long. V lost 1 base and J 7 bases, leaving 17 bases between the germline ends. Germline values: CDR1 LNHDA, CDR2 SQIVND (reference sequence).

There are a few counts of this clone. This chain connects TRBV27 to TRBJ2-2; the match to TRBD1 covers 7 bases. Germline lookup yields CDR1 MNHEY and CDR2 SMNVEV (reference sequence). V shed 5 bases, J shed 8 bases, and the junction held 5 bases outside the gene matches. The CDR3 loop spans 13 amino acids. CDR3 sequence: CASSRTGRGELFF. In DNA form, the CDR3 reads TGTGCCAGCAGTCGGACAGGTCGGGGGGAGCTGTTTTTT.

This clone was counted once. The chain links TRBV6-5 to TRBJ1-1; D unresolved. Looked up from germline, CDR1 is MNHEY and CDR2 is SVGAGI. The CDR3 sequence is 14 residues long. Trimming took 2 bases from V and 0 from J, leaving 7 bases between them. Written as DNA, the CDR3 is TGTGCCAGCAGTTACCGAGCGATGAACACTGAAGCTTTCTTT. Translating it yields CASSYRAMNTEAFF.